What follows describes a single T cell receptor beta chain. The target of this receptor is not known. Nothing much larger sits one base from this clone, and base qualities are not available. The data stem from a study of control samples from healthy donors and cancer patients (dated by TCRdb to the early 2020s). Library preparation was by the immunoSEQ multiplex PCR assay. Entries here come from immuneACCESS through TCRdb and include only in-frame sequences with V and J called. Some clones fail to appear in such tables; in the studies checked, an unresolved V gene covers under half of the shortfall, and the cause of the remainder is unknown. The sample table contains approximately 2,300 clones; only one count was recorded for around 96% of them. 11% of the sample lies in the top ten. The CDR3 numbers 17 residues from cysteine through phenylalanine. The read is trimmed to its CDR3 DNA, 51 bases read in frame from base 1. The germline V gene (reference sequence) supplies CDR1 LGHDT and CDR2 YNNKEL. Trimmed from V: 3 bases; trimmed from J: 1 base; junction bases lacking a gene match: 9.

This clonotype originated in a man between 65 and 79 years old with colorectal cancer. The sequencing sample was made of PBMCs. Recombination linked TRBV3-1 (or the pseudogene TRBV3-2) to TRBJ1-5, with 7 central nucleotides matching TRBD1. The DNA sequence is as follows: TGTGCCAGCAGCCAGCCGACAGGGATTGAGAGCAATCAGCCCCAGCATTTT. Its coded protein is CASSQPTGIESNQPQHF.